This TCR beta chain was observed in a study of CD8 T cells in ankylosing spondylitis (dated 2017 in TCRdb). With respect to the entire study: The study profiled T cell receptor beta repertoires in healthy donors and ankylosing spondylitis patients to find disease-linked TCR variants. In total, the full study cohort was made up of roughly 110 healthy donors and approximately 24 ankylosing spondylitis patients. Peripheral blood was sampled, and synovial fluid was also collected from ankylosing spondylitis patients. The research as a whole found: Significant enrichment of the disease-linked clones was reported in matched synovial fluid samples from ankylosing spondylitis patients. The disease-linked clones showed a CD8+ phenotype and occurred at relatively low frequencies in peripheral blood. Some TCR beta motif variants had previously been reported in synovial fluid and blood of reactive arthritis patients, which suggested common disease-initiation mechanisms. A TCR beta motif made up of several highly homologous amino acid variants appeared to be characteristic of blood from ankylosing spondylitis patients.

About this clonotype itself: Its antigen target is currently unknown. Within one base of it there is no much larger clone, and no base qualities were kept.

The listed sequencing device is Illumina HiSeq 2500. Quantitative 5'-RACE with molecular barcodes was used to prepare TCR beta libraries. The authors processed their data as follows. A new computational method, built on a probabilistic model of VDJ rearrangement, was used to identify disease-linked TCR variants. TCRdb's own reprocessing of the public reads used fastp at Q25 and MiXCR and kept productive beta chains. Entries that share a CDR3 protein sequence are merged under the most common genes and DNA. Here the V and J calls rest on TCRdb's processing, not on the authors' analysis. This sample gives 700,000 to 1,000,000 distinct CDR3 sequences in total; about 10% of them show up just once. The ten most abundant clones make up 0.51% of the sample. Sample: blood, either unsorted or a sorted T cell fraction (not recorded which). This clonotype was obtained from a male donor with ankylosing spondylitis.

Here is the DNA: TGTGCCAGCAGCTTAACGTCCCCCCAGCGGGGGGGCAGAAATGAGCAGTTCTTC. The encoded protein is CASSLTSPQRGGRNEQFF. The chain couples TRBV7-3 to TRBJ2-1; 10 of the junction bases match TRBD2. V loses 0 bases at its end and J loses 7 bases; junction bases beyond the gene matches: 12. CDR1 SGHTA and CDR2 FQGTGA are derived from the germline V gene. The CDR3 has 18 amino acids, counting the end cysteine and phenylalanine. Solely the CDR3 DNA is kept, with 54 bases framed from the first base.